These 26 T cell receptor beta chains were sequenced from one sample in a study of cytomegalovirus exposure and HLA in healthy donors. A multiplex PCR was run with 60 Vbeta primers and 13 Jbeta primers. Profiling relied on immunoSEQ multiplex PCR, and the TCRdb table lists in-frame clones only, not all of them. The data contain some 110,000 clones, roughly 80% of them singletons. Sequenced: PBMCs. These receptors were taken from a young man in good health and CMV-seronegative.

The chain has TRBV4-1 and TRBJ2-2, with D perhaps TRBD1 (6 bases). V was cut by 0 bases and J by 5 bases, with 16 bases left in between. The CDR3 is 17 residues long. CDR1 MGHRA and CDR2 YSYEKL come from the germline V gene. The CDR3 region has the DNA TGCGCCAGCAGCCAAGATCTGTCAGGGCAGGGGACCGGGGAGCTGTTTTTT. It codes for CASSQDLSGQGTGELFF.

The chain is built from TRBV4-1 and TRBJ2-7; 9 nucleotides agree with TRBD1. The V gene's germline CDR1 is MGHRA and CDR2 YSYEKL. This CDR3 is built from 15 residues. Unmatched junction bases numbered 6, after V lost 4 bases and J lost 2 bases. For the CDR3, the DNA is TGCGCCAGCAGCCTCGGACAGGGGTACACCTACGAGCAGTACTTC. Amino acids: CASSLGQGYTYEQYF.

The rearrangement joins TRBV2 to TRBJ2-4; 9 nucleotides agree with TRBD1. The CDR3 covers 14 residues. The V gene end was trimmed by 6 bases and the J gene end by 15 bases; junction bases not matched to a gene: 15. Germline lookup yields CDR1 SNHLY and CDR2 FYNNEI. For the CDR3, the DNA is TGTGCCAGCAGCCCTAGGGCCGGGACAGGGTATCCGTACTTC. It yields the protein CASSPRAGTGYPYF.

This chain connects TRBV21-1 to TRBJ1-1. TRBV21-1 is tagged as a pseudogene. The CDR3 length is 15 residues. The CDR3 region is CASSKSEPSNTEAFF. The CDR3 DNA follows: TGTGCCAGCAGCAAATCGGAGCCGTCGAACACTGAAGCTTTCTTT.

V usage is TRBV5-4 and J usage is TRBJ2-3, with a possible D match to TRBD1 (6 bases). Between the trimmed V and J ends, which lost 5 bases and 0 bases, there was a span of 13 bases. CDR3 length equals 15 residues. Per germline, CDR1 SGHNT and CDR2 YYREEE (reference sequence). The CDR3 DNA reads as TGTGCCAGCAGTCGGACAGAAACTAGCACAGATACGCAGTATTTT. Translation: CASSRTETSTDTQYF.

J is TRBJ1-1 and V is TRBV2, with D hard to call. CDR3 size: 18 residues. Between the trimmed V and J ends, which lost 4 bases and 3 bases, there was a span of 24 bases. CDR1 and CDR2 (germline): SNHLY, FYNNEI. The CDR3 DNA sequence: TGTGCCAGCAGTGCACCCGGAGCCCGCAGCCTCGAGGACACTGAAGCTTTCTTT. This translates into CASSAPGARSLEDTEAFF.

The V gene is TRBV27, the J gene TRBJ1-4, with 9 positions matching TRBD1. The CDR3 has 14 amino acids. The germline V gene has CDR1 MNHEY and CDR2 SMNVEV (reference sequence). V shed 4 bases and J 4 bases; nucleotides not matched to a gene: 1. This CDR3 is CASSYRGLNEKLFF. The CDR3 bases are TGTGCCAGCAGTTACAGGGGGCTTAATGAAAAACTGTTTTTT.

The genes are TRBV6-5 and TRBJ1-5; D is uncertain. V lost 6 bases, J lost 0 bases, and 12 bases lay in between. This CDR3 has 15 amino acids. CDR1 and CDR2 (germline): MNHEY, SVGAGI. The CDR3 reads CASSPQQYSNQPQHF. Here the CDR3 DNA reads TGTGCCAGCAGCCCACAGCAGTATAGCAATCAGCCCCAGCATTTT.

V usage is TRBV9 and J usage is TRBJ2-3, with D perhaps matching TRBD1 (6 bases). CDR1 is SGDLS and CDR2 is YYNGEE in the germline V gene. Deletions cut 4 bases from V and 6 bases from J, with 15 bases between. The CDR3 runs to 14 residues. CDR3 bases: TGTGCCAGCAGCTCCTCAGGGGAATGGGATACGCAGTATTTT. Its translation: CASSSSGEWDTQYF.

In its sample, this clone was seen a few times. The junction does not match germline at one end; this may be a read error. The chain carries TRBV28 and TRBJ2-6, with TRBD1 as a possible D gene (6 bases). The CDR3 is made up of 18 amino acids. CDR1 and CDR2 from the germline V gene are MDHEN and SYDVKM. CDR3 amino acids: CASREPRTATSGANGLTF. The CDR3 nucleotides are TGTGCCAGCAGGGAGCCACGGACAGCCACCTCTGGGGCCAACGGCCTGACTTTC.

As concerns this clone: An end of the junction differs from the germline gene, which may be a read error. The genes are TRBV19 and TRBJ2-1, with 8 bases that match TRBD2. CDR1 LNHDA and CDR2 SQIVND come from the germline V gene (reference sequence). CDR3 length equals 15 residues. In nucleotides, the CDR3 is TGTGCCAGTAGCATAGGGCGGGGGGATTACAATAAGCAGTTCTTC. Protein product: CASSIGRGDYNKQFF.

The rearrangement joins TRBV7-9 to TRBJ2-2; 11 bases line up with TRBD1. The germline V gene encodes CDR1 SEHNR and CDR2 FQNEAQ (reference sequence). V lost 6 bases to trimming and J lost 5 bases; unmatched junction nucleotides: 5. The CDR3 has 15 residues. The CDR3 DNA sequence: TGTGCCAGCAGATTCGGGACAGGGGGGACCGGGGAGCTGTTTTTT. Translated: CASRFGTGGTGELFF.

This clone was counted only a few times. The genes are TRBV6-6 and TRBJ2-7; the match to TRBD2 covers 7 bases. Germline loops: CDR1 MNHNY, CDR2 SVGAGI (reference sequence). The CDR3 covers 15 residues. V shed 4 bases and J 3 bases; nucleotides not matched to a gene: 9. CDR3 coding DNA: TGTGCCAGCAGTTTATCAGCGGGGCCCAACTACGAGCAGTACTTC. Protein sequence: CASSLSAGPNYEQYF.

V gene TRBV5-1 combines with J gene TRBJ2-7, with D possibly being TRBD2 (5 bases). Germline CDR1 reads SGHRS; CDR2 reads YFSETQ. Trimming pared 0 bases from V and 5 bases from J, leaving 12 bases between. The CDR3 sequence is 14 residues long. The CDR3 region has the DNA TGCGCCAGCAGCTTGGGTACAGAGGGCGACGAGCAGTACTTC. The encoded protein is CASSLGTEGDEQYF.

The V call is TRBV7-2, the J call TRBJ2-3; the match to TRBD1 covers 8 bases. CDR3 size: 15 residues. Trimming cost V 3 bases and J 2 bases; bases outside gene matches: 4. CDR1 is SGHTA, CDR2 FQGNSA, per germline. CDR3 coding DNA: TGTGCCAGCAGCTTCGTGGGACAGGACACAGATACGCAGTATTTT. It translates to CASSFVGQDTDTQYF.

CDR3 bases: TGTGCCAGCAAAACAGGGGTGAACACTGAAGCTTTCTTT. It codes for CASKTGVNTEAFF. V and J are TRBV6-1 and TRBJ1-1, with 7 bases matching TRBD1. Trimming removed 7 bases from V and 0 bases from J; junction bases left unmatched: 2. The germline V gene has CDR1 MNHNS and CDR2 SASEGT. The length of the CDR3 is 13 residues.

The chain recombines TRBV5-4 with TRBJ2-5; perhaps TRBD2 as D (6 bases). The CDR3 has 17 residues. V was shortened by 3 bases and J by 1 base, with 19 bases between the two germline ends. The germline CDR1 and CDR2 sequences are SGHNT and YYREEE (reference sequence). The CDR3 protein is CASSSDPGGRIQETQYF. The CDR3 DNA follows: TGTGCCAGCAGCTCCGACCCTGGAGGGAGGATCCAAGAGACCCAGTACTTC.

The chain uses TRBV19 and TRBJ2-7; tentatively, D is TRBD2 (5 bases). Per germline, CDR1 LNHDA and CDR2 SQIVND (reference sequence). The CDR3 runs 13 residues. V lost 5 bases and J lost 3, with 11 bases in between. The CDR3 sequence is CASSPHAGYEQYF. Here the CDR3 DNA reads TGTGCCAGTAGTCCCCATGCGGGCTACGAGCAGTACTTC.

The J gene is TRBJ1-2, the V gene TRBV5-6; 9 bases map to TRBD1. This CDR3 has 14 residues. Germline trimming cut 4 bases from V and 3 bases from J; bases unmatched to any gene: 4. Germline values: CDR1 SGHDT, CDR2 YYEEEE. The CDR3 nucleotides read TGTGCCAGCAGCCCACAGGGGGCTGACTATGGCTACACCTTC. Its protein product is CASSPQGADYGYTF.

This sequence joins TRBV7-9 and TRBJ2-3; 9 bases are shared with TRBD2. Germline V gives CDR1 SEHNR, CDR2 FQNEAQ (reference sequence). The V segment lost 4 bases and the J segment 5 bases; nucleotides outside the gene matches: 10. The CDR3 sequence is 16 residues long. CDR3 sequence: CASSYLGRGGGDTQYF. In nucleotides, the CDR3 is TGTGCCAGCAGCTACTTAGGGCGGGGGGGAGGAGATACGCAGTATTTT.

The chain employs TRBV27 and TRBJ1-1; D may be TRBD1 (6 bases). The V gene's germline CDR1 is MNHEY and CDR2 SMNVEV (reference sequence). The CDR3 runs to 16 residues. V dropped 5 bases and J dropped 1 base, with 17 bases sitting between them. The CDR3 bases are TGTGCCAGCAGTCCCCGGGGAGGGGGTGCGAACACTGAAGCTTTCTTT. Protein product: CASSPRGGGANTEAFF.

This chain uses TRBV5-1 with TRBJ1-2, with D tentatively TRBD1 (5 bases). The V end was cut by 0 bases, the J end by 3 bases, with 12 bases between. The CDR3 extends over 15 amino acids. Germline CDR1 and CDR2: SGHRS and YFSETQ. CDR3 bases: TGCGCCAGCAGCTTGGCAGGGTCCTACGACTATGGCTACACCTTC. Translation: CASSLAGSYDYGYTF.

J is TRBJ2-7 and V is TRBV5-1, with 8 bases that match TRBD2. The CDR3 has 16 residues. Germline V gene lookup returns CDR1 SGHRS and CDR2 YFSETQ. V was pared by 0 bases and J by 1 base, with 6 bases of the junction left unmatched. This CDR3 reads CASSLAGTRVSYEQYF. CDR3 nucleotide sequence: TGCGCCAGCAGCTTGGCCGGGACTAGAGTTTCCTACGAGCAGTACTTC.

J is TRBJ1-6 and V is TRBV13; 7 bases match TRBD1. This CDR3 has 18 residues. The J segment lost 7 bases and the V segment lost 0 bases, leaving 12 bases of the junction unmatched. CDR1 is PRHDT, CDR2 FYEKMQ, per germline (reference sequence). The CDR3 loop is CASSLGAKLGQKNSPLHF. The CDR3 DNA follows: TGTGCCAGCAGCTTAGGAGCCAAACTGGGACAGAAAAATTCACCCCTCCACTTT.

Comment on this clone: The junction departs from the called germline gene at one end, perhaps through a read error. The J gene is TRBJ2-6, the V gene TRBV5-1; 11 bases agree with TRBD1. CDR3 length equals 17 residues. Germline CDR1 reads SGHRS; CDR2 reads YFSETQ. CDR3 protein: CASSAGTGGSGANGLTF. The CDR3 region has the DNA TGCGCCAGCAGCGCCGGGACAGGGGGGTCTGGGGCCAACGGCCTGACTTTC.

V gene TRBV20-1 combines with J gene TRBJ1-2, with TRBD1 as a possible D gene (5 bases). Germline lookup yields CDR1 DFQATT and CDR2 SNEGSKA (reference sequence). The CDR3 sequence is 11 residues long. Trimming pared 5 bases from V and 4 bases from J, leaving 8 bases between. The CDR3 nucleotides are TGCAGTGCTGGACACTCCTATGGCTACACCTTC. Translation: CSAGHSYGYTF.